Shown below are 27 T cell receptor beta chains from a single sample sequenced in a study of shared clonotypes between healthy human individuals. It was CD45RO-negative cells, positively selected for CCR7, that made up naive CD8 cells, with terminally differentiated effector memory CD45RA+ cells excluded. This table comes from immunoSEQ multiplex PCR, and its TCRdb copy is limited to in-frame clones, with some not included. The sample holds approximately 600,000 clones, approximately 95% seen once. Specimen: naive CD8+ T cells sorted from blood. The receptors derive from a woman younger than 45 in good health.

V usage is TRBV6-5 and J usage is TRBJ1-2; the D is unclear. The ends were cut back, 3 bases at V and 0 bases at J, with 11 bases in the middle. Germline-derived CDR1 and CDR2 are MNHEY and SVGAGI. This CDR3 region has 15 residues. The DNA of the CDR3 is TGTGCCAGCAGTTATCGAGGACGGACTAACTATGGCTACACCTTC. Protein sequence: CASSYRGRTNYGYTF.

The chain carries TRBV11-3 and TRBJ1-1; 9 positions agree with TRBD1. This CDR3 is built from 15 residues. Trimming at V came to 6 bases and at J to 0 bases, leaving 5 bases not matched to a gene. Germline-derived CDR1 and CDR2 are SGHNT and YENEEA. The CDR3 reads CASSYRGRVNTEAFF. The DNA of the CDR3 is TGTGCCAGCAGTTACAGGGGGCGGGTGAACACTGAAGCTTTCTTT.

V gene TRBV1 combines with J gene TRBJ2-7. TRBV1 is shown as a pseudogene. The CDR3 is made up of 14 amino acids. Written as DNA, the CDR3 is TGCACCAGCAGCCTTCATAAGGGCCCCTACGAGCAGTACTTC. Protein sequence: CTSSLHKGPYEQYF.

The chain recombines TRBV11-3 with TRBJ2-7, with 8 positions matching TRBD1. V was pared by 6 bases and J by 3 bases, with 7 bases of the junction left unmatched. CDR1 and CDR2 from the germline V gene are SGHNT and YENEEA. CDR3 length: 14 amino acids. The CDR3 reads CASSPRDRYYEQYF. CDR3 sequence (DNA): TGTGCCAGCAGTCCCCGGGACAGGTACTACGAGCAGTACTTC.

This clone was observed a single time. The gene calls are TRBV4-2 and TRBJ2-7, with D possibly TRBD1 on 5 matching bases. The length of the CDR3 is 17 residues. V was shortened by 1 base and J by 3 bases, with 19 bases between the two germline ends. Germline V gene data show CDR1 as LGHNA and CDR2 as YNFKEQ. The CDR3 nucleotides read TGTGCCAGCAGCCAAGCCCCGGTCGGTCTAGGGGACTACGAGCAGTACTTC. Its translation: CASSQAPVGLGDYEQYF.

This chain links TRBV27 with TRBJ2-2; 9 bases agree with TRBD1. Germline-derived CDR1 and CDR2 are MNHEY and SMNVEV (reference sequence). Losses at the gene ends were 4 bases for V and 2 bases for J; bases not matched to a gene: 2. This CDR3 is 15 amino acids long. The CDR3 spells CASSSGQGNTGELFF. CDR3 DNA sequence: TGTGCCAGCAGTTCGGGACAGGGAAACACCGGGGAGCTGTTTTTT.

This chain's CDR3 is CASSLQTSGANEQFF. Written as DNA, the CDR3 is TGTGCCAGCAGCTTGCAGACTAGCGGGGCCAATGAGCAGTTCTTC. The chain employs TRBV5-4 and TRBJ2-1; TRBD2 aligns across 11 bases. CDR3 length: 15 residues. Germline-derived CDR1 and CDR2 are SGHNT and YYREEE (reference sequence). Unmatched junction bases numbered 3, after V lost 1 base and J lost 6 bases. The full variable domain, completed using reference TRBV5-4 and TRBJ2-1, is ETGVTQSPTHLIKTRGQQVTLRCSSQSGHNTVSWYQQALGQGPQFIFQYYREEENGRGNFPPRFSGLQFPNYSSELNVNALELDDSALYLCASSLQTSGANEQFFGPGTRLTVL.

This chain connects TRBV28 to TRBJ2-7, with unresolved D. Germline V gene lookup returns CDR1 MDHEN and CDR2 SYDVKM. The CDR3 length is 13 residues. The germline V and J ends were trimmed by 1 base and 7 bases, with 11 bases remaining between them. Here the CDR3 reads CASSLFAVWEQYF. The CDR3 DNA reads TGTGCCAGCAGTTTATTCGCGGTCTGGGAGCAGTACTTC.

The CDR3 spells CASSIGTGFFLSNQPQHF. The CDR3 nucleotides read TGTGCCAGTAGTATTGGGACAGGCTTTTTTCTTAGCAATCAGCCCCAGCATTTT. The J gene is TRBJ1-5, the V gene TRBV19, with TRBD1 identical over 8 bases. The CDR3 sequence is 18 residues long. Germline V gene data show CDR1 as LNHDA and CDR2 as SQIVND (reference sequence). Trimming cost V 3 bases and J 0 bases; bases outside gene matches: 10.

This clone appeared a few times. The genes are TRBV27 and TRBJ1-5; D possibly corresponds to TRBD1 (5 bases). The CDR3 covers 13 residues. Germline CDR1 reads MNHEY; CDR2 reads SMNVEV (reference sequence). Deletions cut 8 bases from V and 6 bases from J, with 14 bases between. In DNA form, the CDR3 reads TGTGCCAGCGTGGGGGGTACGGGTCAGCCCCAGCATTTT. This codes for CASVGGTGQPQHF.

The chain is built from TRBV6-1 and TRBJ2-7, with 8 bases lining up with TRBD2. Trimming took 2 bases from V and 3 from J; bases not matched to a gene: 9. The V gene's germline CDR1 is MNHNS and CDR2 SASEGT. The CDR3 is made up of 16 amino acids. CDR3 protein: CASSETGTRPFYEQYF. CDR3 bases: TGTGCCAGCAGTGAAACTGGGACTAGACCCTTCTACGAGCAGTACTTC.

J is TRBJ1-3 and V is TRBV6-1; D is ambiguous. The CDR3 is made up of 15 amino acids. With 2 bases removed from V and 0 bases from J, the gap between germline ends came to 8 bases. Germline V lookup: CDR1 MNHNS, CDR2 SASEGT. CDR3 protein: CASSEFTDSGNTIYF. In DNA form, the CDR3 reads TGTGCCAGCAGTGAATTCACAGACTCTGGAAACACCATATATTTT.

The chain is built from TRBV5-8 and TRBJ1-1, with a weak D call TRBD1 (5 bases). Germline V gene sequence: CDR1 SGHTS, CDR2 YDEGEE. Trimming took 0 bases from V and 5 from J, leaving 14 bases between them. CDR3 length equals 15 residues. CDR3 sequence (DNA): TGTGCCAGCAGCTTGGCAGTGGGGGGAGGGACTGAAGCTTTCTTT. Translated: CASSLAVGGGTEAFF.

The chain uses TRBV2 and TRBJ1-1; D may be TRBD1 (5 bases). The CDR3 extends over 17 amino acids. Trimming took 2 bases from V and 0 from J, leaving 16 bases between them. CDR1 is SNHLY and CDR2 is FYNNEI in the germline V gene. The CDR3 bases are TGTGCCAGCAGTGAATCATTGGGGCGCGGGATGAACACTGAAGCTTTCTTT. Its translation: CASSESLGRGMNTEAFF.

CDR3 in DNA: TGTGCCAGCAGCGTCGACTGGAGCTACGAGCAGTACTTC. Translated, it gives CASSVDWSYEQYF. This chain links TRBV9 with TRBJ2-7; D is undetermined. V lost 2 bases and J 3 bases, leaving 9 bases between the germline ends. The length of the CDR3 is 13 residues. In germline, CDR1 is SGDLS, CDR2 YYNGEE.

The chain carries TRBV27 and TRBJ2-7; weak D call: TRBD2 (6 bases). Germline V gives CDR1 MNHEY, CDR2 SMNVEV (reference sequence). The CDR3 has 16 residues. The V gene lost 5 bases and the J gene lost 2 bases, with 19 bases spanning the gap. This CDR3 is CASSPLLGRRAYEQYF. DNA of the CDR3: TGTGCCAGCAGTCCCCTCCTAGGCCGGAGGGCCTACGAGCAGTACTTC.

J is TRBJ1-5 and V is TRBV6-1, with D uncertain. The CDR3 loop spans 15 amino acids. Germline assignment: CDR1 MNHNS and CDR2 SASEGT. The V and J ends lost 1 base and 0 bases respectively, with 7 bases between them. CDR3 nucleotides: TGTGCCAGCAGTGAAGGCCACCTTAGCAATCAGCCCCAGCATTTT. Translation gives CASSEGHLSNQPQHF.

V usage is TRBV15 and J usage is TRBJ1-1, with 7 positions matching TRBD1. The CDR3 has 16 amino acids. Trimming cost V 8 bases and J 0 bases; bases outside gene matches: 12. CDR1 is LNHNV and CDR2 is YYDKDF in the germline V gene (reference sequence). CDR3 nucleotides: TGTGCCACCCAAGAACCGGTACAGGGGATGAACACTGAAGCTTTCTTT. The encoded protein is CATQEPVQGMNTEAFF.

The chain recombines TRBV28 with TRBJ2-3; possible D gene TRBD2, 6 bases. Per the germline V gene, CDR1 is MDHEN and CDR2 is SYDVKM. V lost 1 base to trimming and J lost 6 bases, with 11 bases between them. This CDR3 is built from 14 residues. CDR3 region: CASSLLGGMDTQYF. In DNA, the CDR3 is TGTGCCAGCAGTTTATTGGGAGGCATGGATACGCAGTATTTT. The variable domain in full, completed from reference TRBV28 and TRBJ2-3, reads DVKVTQSSRYLVKRTGEKVFLECVQDMDHENMFWYRQDPGLGLRLIYFSYDVKMKEKGDIPEGYSVSREKKERFSLILESASTNQTSMYLCASSLLGGMDTQYFGPGTRLTVL.

This sequence joins TRBV5-1 and TRBJ2-7, with 11 bases identical to TRBD2. The CDR3 covers 14 residues. The germline V gene has CDR1 SGHRS and CDR2 YFSETQ. The V segment lost 4 bases and the J segment 5 bases; nucleotides outside the gene matches: 5. The CDR3 DNA reads as TGCGCCAGCAGCGTCCAACTAGCGGGAGACGAGCAGTACTTC. This encodes CASSVQLAGDEQYF.

In its sample, this clone was seen once. This chain links TRBV27 with TRBJ2-7; D is ambiguous. V lost 5 bases to trimming and J lost 2 bases, with 4 bases between them. The CDR3 spans 11 residues. Germline V lookup: CDR1 MNHEY, CDR2 SMNVEV (reference sequence). The CDR3 DNA follows: TGTGCCAGCAGTAACACCTACGAGCAGTACTTC. It translates to CASSNTYEQYF.

The J gene is TRBJ2-5, the V gene TRBV5-4; 9 bases align to TRBD2. This CDR3 has 16 residues. The ends lost 0 bases at V and 4 bases at J; junction bases unmatched: 7. Germline V CDR1 and CDR2: SGHNT, YYREEE (reference sequence). CDR3 loop: CASSLELAGDLETQYF. The CDR3 DNA sequence: TGTGCCAGCAGCTTGGAGTTAGCGGGAGATCTAGAGACCCAGTACTTC.

The V and J genes are TRBV10-1 and TRBJ1-5; a possible D gene is TRBD1 (5 bases). V dropped 0 bases and J dropped 1 base, with 13 bases sitting between them. CDR1 is WNHNN and CDR2 is SYGVQD in the germline V gene (reference sequence). The CDR3 sequence is 17 residues long. In DNA, the CDR3 is TGCGCCAGCAGTGAGTCGAAGGGGCTGGGCAGCAATCAGCCCCAGCATTTT. As protein: CASSESKGLGSNQPQHF.

This clone was detected a few times. The V and J genes are TRBV4-2 and TRBJ1-2, with D possibly TRBD1 on 5 matching bases. CDR3 length: 15 residues. Per the germline V gene, CDR1 is LGHNA and CDR2 is YNFKEQ. Trimming cost V 0 bases and J 4 bases, with 12 bases left between them. CDR3 nucleotide sequence: TGTGCCAGCAGCCAAGATTTGGGGGTTGGCTATGGCTACACCTTC. It is translated as CASSQDLGVGYGYTF.

The chain couples TRBV2 to TRBJ2-1; the match to TRBD2 covers 8 bases. The ends lost 3 bases at V and 7 bases at J; junction bases unmatched: 8. The V gene's germline CDR1 is SNHLY and CDR2 FYNNEI. CDR3 length: 15 residues. The CDR3 DNA follows: TGTGCCAGCAGTGAGCTCAGCGGGAGTGAGAATGAGCAGTTCTTC. Its protein is CASSELSGSENEQFF.

The rearrangement links TRBV29-1 to TRBJ1-1, with a weak D call TRBD1 (5 bases). CDR1 and CDR2 (germline): SQVTM, ANQGSEA. V was trimmed by 0 bases and J by 0 bases, leaving 14 bases between them. There are 16 residues in the CDR3. The CDR3 bases are TGCAGCGTTGAAGACAAATGGGGGGGTTTGAACACTGAAGCTTTCTTT. Translating it yields CSVEDKWGGLNTEAFF.

The chain combines TRBV19 with TRBJ2-6; no definite D call. The length of the CDR3 is 17 residues. V dropped 2 bases and J dropped 1 base, with 12 bases sitting between them. Germline CDR1 and CDR2: LNHDA and SQIVND (reference sequence). The CDR3 sequence is CASSITSGSSGANVLTF. The CDR3, as DNA: TGTGCCAGTAGTATAACGTCAGGTTCGTCTGGGGCCAACGTCCTGACTTTC. The full variable domain, in which reference TRBV19 and TRBJ2-6 provide the parts outside the CDR3, is DGGITQSPKYLFRKEGQNVTLSCEQNLNHDAMYWYRQDPGQGLRLIYYSQIVNDFQKGDIAEGYSVSREKKESFPLTVTSAQKNPTAFYLCASSITSGSSGANVLTFGAGSRLTVL.